This TCR beta chain was captured by sequencing in a study of blood T cell repertoires in COVID-19. Study summary: Material from acute and convalescent COVID-19 was sourced from the United States, Italy and Spain. The cDNA or gDNA used as material had been derived from T cells, B-cell-depleted T cells, or PBMCs.

This clone came up a few times. V was clipped by 5 bases and J by 5 bases; unmatched bases: 4. Germline V gene data show CDR1 as LNHDA and CDR2 as SQIVND (reference sequence). This CDR3 spans 14 amino acids. Per the original data handling: Amplification of reference gene primers provided the estimated nucleated cell counts. TCRdb's table, derived via immunoSEQ multiplex PCR, lists solely in-frame clones and lacks some. V, J and clone size are those of that table, while D and trimming were read from the DNA. The table has 200,000 or so clones, 65% to 90% seen once. The sequence derives from a man between 40 and 49 years old who had recovered from COVID-19. This chain links TRBV19 with TRBJ2-4; 9 bases are shared with TRBD1. Sequencing input: peripheral blood. CDR3 sequence (DNA): TGTGCCAGTAGTGGGGACAGGGCTGAAAACATTCAGTACTTC. It is translated as CASSGDRAENIQYF.